This is a list of T cell receptor beta chains from one sample in a study of CD8 T cells in Susac syndrome. Each CDR3 protein gets one entry after TCRdb re-called the immunoSEQ multiplex PCR reads with MiXCR. Found here are about 210,000 distinct CDR3 sequences, 93% of them singletons; the top ten hold 0.1%. The specimen was CD4+ T cells from PBMCs. Receptor source: a human donor in good health. The CDR3 runs from the conserved cysteine through the conserved F or W. The order of the fields is clone size, V gene, J gene, D gene, CDR3 DNA, CDR3 protein. The D gene is left open where the match is weak. Size is omitted from some rows. Given values are once, few, many or a class for expanded clones.

clone_size: -
v_call: TRBV29-1
j_call: TRBJ2-3
d_call: TRBD1
cdr3_nt: TGCAGCGCCCGGGACAGTACTAGCACAGATACGCAGTATTTT
cdr3_aa: CSARDSTSTDTQYF

clone_size: -
v_call: TRBV5-1
j_call: TRBJ1-1
d_call: TRBD1
cdr3_nt: TGCGCCAGCAGCTTGTTCCAAACTTTGGGTAGCTCTGGGACAGGAGCTTTCTTT
cdr3_aa: CASSLFQTLGSSGTGAFF

clone_size: -
v_call: TRBV7-3
j_call: TRBJ2-1
d_call: TRBD2
cdr3_nt: TGTGCCAGCAGCACGGGACTAGCGGGGGTTTCCTACAATGAGCAGTTCTTC
cdr3_aa: CASSTGLAGVSYNEQFF

clone_size: -
v_call: TRBV6-4
j_call: TRBJ1-4
d_call: -
cdr3_nt: TGTGCCAGCTCTTCTCGGGGAGGGGGAAAGGAAAAACTGTTTTTT
cdr3_aa: CASSSRGGGKEKLFF

clone_size: -
v_call: TRBV19
j_call: TRBJ1-5
d_call: -
cdr3_nt: TGTGCCAGTAGTAGGGAAGGGCGCAATCAGCCCCAGCATTTT
cdr3_aa: CASSREGRNQPQHF

clone_size: once
v_call: TRBV28
j_call: TRBJ1-5
d_call: -
cdr3_nt: TGTGCCAGCAGTTTAGTCGGGTTATTTCAGCCCCAGCATTTT
cdr3_aa: CASSLVGLFQPQHF

clone_size: -
v_call: TRBV13
j_call: TRBJ2-7
d_call: TRBD1
cdr3_nt: TGTGCCAGCAGCCCATCAAGGACAGGATTCTACGAGCAGTACTTC
cdr3_aa: CASSPSRTGFYEQYF

clone_size: -
v_call: TRBV5-6
j_call: TRBJ2-3
d_call: -
cdr3_nt: TGTGCCAGCAGCTTCAGGGGTACAGTCCCAGATACGCAGTATTTT
cdr3_aa: CASSFRGTVPDTQYF

clone_size: -
v_call: TRBV20-1
j_call: TRBJ2-3
d_call: TRBD2
cdr3_nt: TGCAGTGCTAGAGTTAAACTAGCGGGGCTCACAGATACGCAGTATTTT
cdr3_aa: CSARVKLAGLTDTQYF

clone_size: -
v_call: TRBV4-1
j_call: TRBJ2-5
d_call: -
cdr3_nt: TGCGCCAGCAGCCGGGTTGGGAAGTACCAAGAGACCCAGTACTTC
cdr3_aa: CASSRVGKYQETQYF

clone_size: -
v_call: TRBV7-9
j_call: TRBJ1-2
d_call: -
cdr3_nt: TGTGCCAGCAGCTTAGAAGGTGTAGGCCCTAACTATGGCTACACCTTC
cdr3_aa: CASSLEGVGPNYGYTF

clone_size: -
v_call: TRBV27
j_call: TRBJ2-5
d_call: -
cdr3_nt: TGTGCCAGCAGTAGGACACTACAAGAGACCCAGTACTTC
cdr3_aa: CASSRTLQETQYF

clone_size: -
v_call: TRBV6-4
j_call: TRBJ2-6
d_call: TRBD1
cdr3_nt: TGTGCCAGCAGCCCACAGGGGATCTCTGGGGCCAACGTCCTGACTTTC
cdr3_aa: CASSPQGISGANVLTF

clone_size: -
v_call: TRBV18
j_call: TRBJ1-5
d_call: TRBD1
cdr3_nt: TGTGCCAGCTCACCCGGGACAGCTAGCAATCAGCCCCAGCATTTT
cdr3_aa: CASSPGTASNQPQHF

clone_size: -
v_call: TRBV7-7
j_call: TRBJ2-5
d_call: -
cdr3_nt: TGTGCTAGCAGCTCCGATGTCGGCCAAGAGACCCAGTACTTC
cdr3_aa: CASSSDVGQETQYF

clone_size: -
v_call: TRBV6-6
j_call: TRBJ2-7
d_call: TRBD1
cdr3_nt: TGTGCCAGCAGGTTACAGGGGGCAGGTTCCTACGAGCAGTACTTC
cdr3_aa: CASRLQGAGSYEQYF

clone_size: -
v_call: TRBV5-1
j_call: TRBJ2-6
d_call: -
cdr3_nt: TGCGCCACCGGGGAAGGGGCCAACGTCCTGACTTTC
cdr3_aa: CATGEGANVLTF

clone_size: -
v_call: TRBV2
j_call: TRBJ1-5
d_call: -
cdr3_nt: TGTGCCAGCAGTACCGGTGGGTGGGATCAGCCCCAGCATTTT
cdr3_aa: CASSTGGWDQPQHF

clone_size: -
v_call: TRBV19
j_call: TRBJ1-4
d_call: -
cdr3_nt: TGTGCCAGTAGTTCGGGGCCCCGAGGCAATGAAAAACTGTTTTTT
cdr3_aa: CASSSGPRGNEKLFF

clone_size: -
v_call: TRBV7-2
j_call: TRBJ1-6
d_call: TRBD1
cdr3_nt: TGTGCCAGCAGCTGGACAGGGAGTGGCTATAATTCACCCCTCCACTTT
cdr3_aa: CASSWTGSGYNSPLHF

clone_size: -
v_call: TRBV20-1
j_call: TRBJ1-1
d_call: -
cdr3_nt: TGCAGTGCCTTGTCCGGACAGACGAACACTGAAGCTTTCTTT
cdr3_aa: CSALSGQTNTEAFF

clone_size: -
v_call: TRBV27
j_call: TRBJ2-2
d_call: -
cdr3_nt: TGTGCCAGCACCCCCCAAACAGGGATAGGGAACACCGGGGAGCTGTTTTTT
cdr3_aa: CASTPQTGIGNTGELFF

clone_size: -
v_call: TRBV12-3/TRBV12-4
j_call: TRBJ2-2
d_call: TRBD2
cdr3_nt: TGTGCCAGCAGTCTCTTGGCGGGGGGGTCGTCCGGGGAGCTGTTTTTT
cdr3_aa: CASSLLAGGSSGELFF